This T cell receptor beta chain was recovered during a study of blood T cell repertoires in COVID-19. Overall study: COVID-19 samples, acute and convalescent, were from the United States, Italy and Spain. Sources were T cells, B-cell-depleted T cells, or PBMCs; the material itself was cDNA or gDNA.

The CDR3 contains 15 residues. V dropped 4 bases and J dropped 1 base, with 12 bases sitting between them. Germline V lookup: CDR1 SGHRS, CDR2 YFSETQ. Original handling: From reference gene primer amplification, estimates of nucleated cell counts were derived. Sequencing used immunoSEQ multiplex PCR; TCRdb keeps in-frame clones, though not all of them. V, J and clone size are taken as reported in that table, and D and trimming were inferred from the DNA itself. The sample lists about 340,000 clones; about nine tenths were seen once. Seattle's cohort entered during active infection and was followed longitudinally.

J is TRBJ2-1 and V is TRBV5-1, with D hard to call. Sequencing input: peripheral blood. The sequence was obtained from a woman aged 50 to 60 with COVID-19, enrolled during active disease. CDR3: CASSLEASSYNEQFF. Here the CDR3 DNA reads TGCGCCAGCAGCCTCGAAGCGTCATCCTACAATGAGCAGTTCTTC.